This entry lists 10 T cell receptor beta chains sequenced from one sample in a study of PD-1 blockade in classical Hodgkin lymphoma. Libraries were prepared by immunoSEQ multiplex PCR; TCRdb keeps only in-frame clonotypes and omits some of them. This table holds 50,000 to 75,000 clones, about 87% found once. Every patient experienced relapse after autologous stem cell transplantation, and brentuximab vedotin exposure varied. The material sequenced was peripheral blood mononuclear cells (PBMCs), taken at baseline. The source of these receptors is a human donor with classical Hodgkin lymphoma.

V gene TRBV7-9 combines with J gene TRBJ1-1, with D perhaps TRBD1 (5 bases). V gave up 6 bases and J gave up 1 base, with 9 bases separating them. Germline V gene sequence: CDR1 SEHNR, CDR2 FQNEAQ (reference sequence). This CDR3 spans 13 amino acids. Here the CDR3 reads CASRLTGNTEAFF. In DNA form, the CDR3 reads TGTGCCAGCAGGCTCACAGGGAACACTGAAGCTTTCTTT.

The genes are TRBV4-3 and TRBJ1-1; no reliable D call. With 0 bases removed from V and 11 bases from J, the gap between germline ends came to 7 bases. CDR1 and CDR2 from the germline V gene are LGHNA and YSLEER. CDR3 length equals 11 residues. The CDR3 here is CASSQEGSAFF. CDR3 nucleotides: TGCGCCAGCAGCCAAGAGGGGTCTGCTTTCTTT.

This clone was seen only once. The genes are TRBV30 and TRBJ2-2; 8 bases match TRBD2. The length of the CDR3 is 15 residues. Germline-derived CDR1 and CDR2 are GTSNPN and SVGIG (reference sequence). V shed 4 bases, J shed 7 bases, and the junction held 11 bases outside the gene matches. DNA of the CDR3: TGTGCCTGGAAAGCACCGGGACTAGAGGGCGGGGAGCTGTTTTTT. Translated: CAWKAPGLEGGELFF.

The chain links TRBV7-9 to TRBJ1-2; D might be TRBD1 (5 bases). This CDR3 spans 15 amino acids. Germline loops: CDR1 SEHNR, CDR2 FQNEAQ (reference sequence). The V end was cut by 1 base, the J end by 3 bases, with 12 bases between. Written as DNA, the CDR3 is TGTGCCAGCAGCTTAGAGAGGGGATGGGACTATGGCTACACCTTC. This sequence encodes CASSLERGWDYGYTF. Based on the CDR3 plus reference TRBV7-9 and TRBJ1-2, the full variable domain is DTGVSQNPRHKITKRGQNVTFRCDPISEHNRLYWYRQTLGQGPEFLTYFQNEAQLEKSRLLSDRFSAERPKGSFSTLEIQRTEQGDSAMYLCASSLERGWDYGYTFGSGTRLTVV.

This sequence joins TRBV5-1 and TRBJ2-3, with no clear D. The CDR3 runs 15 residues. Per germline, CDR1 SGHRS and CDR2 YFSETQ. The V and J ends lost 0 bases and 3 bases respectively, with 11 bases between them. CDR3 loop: CASSLAVTGTDTQYF. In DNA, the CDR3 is TGCGCCAGCAGCTTGGCCGTCACCGGTACAGATACGCAGTATTTT.

The CDR3 DNA sequence: TGTGCCAGCAGCTTAAGTAGGGGGTCCGAGACCCAGTACTTC. It yields the protein CASSLSRGSETQYF. The chain has TRBV7-9 and TRBJ2-5; the D gene is possibly TRBD1 (6 bases). V was trimmed by 2 bases and J by 5 bases, leaving 12 bases between them. The CDR3 has 14 amino acids. CDR1 SEHNR and CDR2 FQNEAQ come from the germline V gene (reference sequence).

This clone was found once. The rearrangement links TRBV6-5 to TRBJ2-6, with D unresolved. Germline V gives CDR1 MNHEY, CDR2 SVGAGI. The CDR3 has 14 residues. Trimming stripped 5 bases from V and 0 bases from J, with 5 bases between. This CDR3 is CASSPNSGANVLTF. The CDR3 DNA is TGTGCCAGCAGTCCCAACTCTGGGGCCAACGTCCTGACTTTC.

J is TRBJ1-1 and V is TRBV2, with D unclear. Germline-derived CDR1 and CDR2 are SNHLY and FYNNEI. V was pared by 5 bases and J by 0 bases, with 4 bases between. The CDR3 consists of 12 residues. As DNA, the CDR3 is TGTGCCAGCAGTCCATTGAACACTGAAGCTTTCTTT. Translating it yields CASSPLNTEAFF.

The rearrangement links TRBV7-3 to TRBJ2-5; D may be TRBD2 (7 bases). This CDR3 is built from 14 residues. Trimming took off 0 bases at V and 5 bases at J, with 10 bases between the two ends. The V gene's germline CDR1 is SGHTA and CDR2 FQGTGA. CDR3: CASSLTGGAETQYF. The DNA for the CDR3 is TGTGCCAGCAGCTTAACTGGGGGGGCCGAGACCCAGTACTTC.

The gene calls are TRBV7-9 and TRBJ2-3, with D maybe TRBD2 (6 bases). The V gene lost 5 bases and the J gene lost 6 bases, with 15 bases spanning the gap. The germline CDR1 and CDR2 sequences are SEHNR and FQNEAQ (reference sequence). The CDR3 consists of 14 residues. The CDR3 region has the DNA TGTGCCAGCAGCCCGGACGGAGGGGAGGATACGCAGTATTTT. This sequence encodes CASSPDGGEDTQYF.